Below, 19 T cell receptor beta chains from the same sample are listed, as sequenced in a study of shared clonotypes between healthy human individuals. Sequencing used immunoSEQ multiplex PCR; TCRdb keeps in-frame clones, though not all of them. The profile shows over a million clones, approximately 97% of them singletons. The material sequenced was naive CD4+ T cells sorted from blood. As to subset: CD45RA+ positively selected. These receptors were obtained from a man in his thirties or forties in good health.

A word on this clone: The identical CDR3 is also encoded by other nucleotide sequences in the sample. The chain couples TRBV5-1 to TRBJ1-1, with no clear D. V lost 3 bases to trimming and J lost 1 base, with 10 bases between them. This CDR3 has 14 amino acids. Germline V gene lookup returns CDR1 SGHRS and CDR2 YFSETQ. The DNA for the CDR3 is TGCGCCAGCAGCTCCGGGCAGACGAACACTGAAGCTTTCTTT. It yields the protein CASSSGQTNTEAFF.

The rearrangement joins TRBV4-1 to TRBJ1-1; tentatively, D is TRBD1 (6 bases). This CDR3 spans 16 amino acids. Germline-derived CDR1 and CDR2 are MGHRA and YSYEKL. Trimming removed 2 bases at V and 4 bases at J, with 17 bases between. In DNA form, the CDR3 reads TGCGCCAGCAGCCAAAGGCAGGGGTTGGGTGGCACTGAAGCTTTCTTT. Translation gives CASSQRQGLGGTEAFF.

The genes are TRBV2 and TRBJ1-5; 11 bases line up with TRBD1. The CDR3 sequence is 15 residues long. Germline lookup yields CDR1 SNHLY and CDR2 FYNNEI. Trimming at V came to 11 bases and at J to 3 bases, leaving 9 bases not matched to a gene. The CDR3 protein is CAGRTGGTDNQPQHF. As DNA, the CDR3 is TGTGCCGGCCGGACAGGGGGCACGGACAATCAGCCCCAGCATTTT.

The rearrangement joins TRBV28 to TRBJ1-5, with D possibly matching TRBD1 (5 bases). Deletions cut 6 bases from V and 0 bases from J, with 24 bases between. Germline lookup yields CDR1 MDHEN and CDR2 SYDVKM. The CDR3 consists of 19 residues. CDR3 sequence reads: CASRHLRDHSDRSNQPQHF. Written as DNA, the CDR3 is TGTGCCAGCAGGCACCTCCGGGACCACTCCGACCGTAGCAATCAGCCCCAGCATTTT.

V and J are TRBV29-1 and TRBJ2-7, with D maybe TRBD1 (6 bases). The ends were cut back, 6 bases at V and 5 bases at J, with 20 bases in the middle. The CDR3 has 14 amino acids. Germline V gives CDR1 SQVTM, CDR2 ANQGSEA. For the CDR3, the DNA is TGCAGCGTAAAAGCCCGACAGGCAGGCGACGAGCAGTACTTC. Encoded protein: CSVKARQAGDEQYF.

The rearrangement links TRBV7-2 to TRBJ2-1, with a weak D call TRBD2 (5 bases). Trimming removed 2 bases at V and 9 bases at J, with 14 bases between. This CDR3 spans 14 amino acids. Germline assignment: CDR1 SGHTA and CDR2 FQGNSA. The CDR3: CASSLYDGSFEQFF. The CDR3 DNA is TGTGCCAGCAGCTTATATGATGGGAGTTTTGAGCAGTTCTTC.

This clone appeared once. This chain links TRBV6-6 with TRBJ2-7, with 8 bases lining up with TRBD2. V lost 5 bases to trimming and J lost 4 bases; unmatched junction nucleotides: 10. This CDR3 region has 15 residues. Germline CDR1 MNHNY, CDR2 SVGAGI (reference sequence). In DNA form, the CDR3 reads TGTGCCAGCAGTCAGGGTAGCGGGATGGCTTACGAGCAGTACTTC. This encodes CASSQGSGMAYEQYF.

The chain is built from TRBV19 and TRBJ2-7; 7 positions match TRBD1. CDR3 length: 14 residues. J gave up 0 bases and V 6 bases, and 5 bases lay outside the gene matches. Per germline, CDR1 LNHDA and CDR2 SQIVND (reference sequence). The CDR3, as DNA: TGTGCCAGTAGGCAAGGGGGCAGCTCCTACGAGCAGTACTTC. This sequence encodes CASRQGGSSYEQYF.

The chain recombines TRBV28 with TRBJ2-7; D may be TRBD2 (6 bases). V was cut by 6 bases and J by 0 bases, with 15 bases left in between. This CDR3 region has 15 residues. CDR1 and CDR2 (germline): MDHEN, SYDVKM. The CDR3 region has the DNA TGTGCCAGCAGCGCTACCGGGACTGCCTCCTACGAGCAGTACTTC. The encoded protein is CASSATGTASYEQYF.

V usage is TRBV5-1 and J usage is TRBJ2-6; tentatively, D is TRBD1 or TRBD2 (5 bases each). From germline, CDR1 is SGHRS and CDR2 YFSETQ. V was clipped by 0 bases and J by 0 bases, with 16 bases between them. CDR3 length equals 19 residues. This chain's CDR3 is CASSLGTGGYVSGANVLTF. The CDR3 DNA sequence: TGCGCCAGCAGCTTGGGCACTGGGGGATATGTCTCTGGGGCCAACGTCCTGACTTTC. The full variable domain, with the rest looked up from reference TRBV5-1 and TRBJ2-6, is KAGVTQTPRYLIKTRGQQVTLSCSPISGHRSVSWYQQTPGQGLQFLFEYFSETQRNKGNFPGRFSGRQFSNSRSEMNVSTLELGDSALYLCASSLGTGGYVSGANVLTFGAGSRLTVL.

The chain employs TRBV7-9 and TRBJ2-3; either TRBD1 or TRBD2 may supply D (6 bases each). The ends were cut back, 4 bases at V and 1 base at J, with 24 bases in the middle. Looked up from germline, CDR1 is SEHNR and CDR2 is FQNEAQ (reference sequence). CDR3 size: 19 residues. For the CDR3, the DNA is TGTGCCAGCAGCTGGACTAAGGGGGATCCCTTACGGGGCACAGATACGCAGTATTTT. It codes for CASSWTKGDPLRGTDTQYF. Using reference TRBV7-9 and TRBJ2-3 for the parts outside the CDR3, the full variable domain is DTGVSQNPRHKITKRGQNVTFRCDPISEHNRLYWYRQTLGQGPEFLTYFQNEAQLEKSRLLSDRFSAERPKGSFSTLEIQRTEQGDSAMYLCASSWTKGDPLRGTDTQYFGPGTRLTVL.

The chain links TRBV6-1 to TRBJ2-7, with unresolved D. Trimming cost V 7 bases and J 3 bases, with 13 bases left between them. The V gene's germline CDR1 is MNHNS and CDR2 SASEGT. There are 13 residues in the CDR3. The CDR3 region is CASTLLDGYEQYF. In DNA, the CDR3 is TGTGCCAGCACCCTCCTGGACGGCTACGAGCAGTACTTC.

This chain uses TRBV13 with TRBJ2-1; TRBD2 agrees at 9 bases. V lost 5 bases to trimming and J lost 3 bases; unmatched junction nucleotides: 17. Germline-derived CDR1 and CDR2 are PRHDT and FYEKMQ (reference sequence). This CDR3 region has 19 residues. Here the CDR3 DNA reads TGTGCCAGCAGCCTCTCCCCCGTTGTTTCTAGCGGGATCTACAATGAGCAGTTCTTC. Amino acids: CASSLSPVVSSGIYNEQFF.

The chain joins TRBV5-1 to TRBJ1-3, with D perhaps TRBD1 (5 bases). CDR1 and CDR2 from the germline V gene are SGHRS and YFSETQ. V was shortened by 2 bases and J by 6 bases, with 9 bases between the two germline ends. This CDR3 has 13 residues. The CDR3: CASSFGGENTIYF. In nucleotides, the CDR3 is TGCGCCAGCAGCTTCGGGGGGGAAAACACCATATATTTT. The full variable domain, with the rest looked up from reference TRBV5-1 and TRBJ1-3, is KAGVTQTPRYLIKTRGQQVTLSCSPISGHRSVSWYQQTPGQGLQFLFEYFSETQRNKGNFPGRFSGRQFSNSRSEMNVSTLELGDSALYLCASSFGGENTIYFGEGSWLTVV.

The chain uses TRBV7-2 and TRBJ2-1; 8 nucleotides match TRBD2. There are 15 residues in the CDR3. The germline V gene encodes CDR1 SGHTA and CDR2 FQGNSA. V shed 3 bases, J shed 8 bases, and the junction held 9 bases outside the gene matches. The CDR3 DNA follows: TGTGCCAGCAGCTTCAGTGGGACTAGTGCATATGAGCAGTTCTTC. It yields the protein CASSFSGTSAYEQFF.

This chain links TRBV15 with TRBJ2-1; TRBD2 aligns across 8 bases. The germline CDR1 and CDR2 sequences are LNHNV and YYDKDF (reference sequence). With V trimmed by 1 base and J by 6 bases, 8 bases remained unmatched. The CDR3 runs 16 residues. CDR3 nucleotides: TGTGCCACCAGCAGAGCTGGCAGCGGGAGCCCCAATGAGCAGTTCTTC. Protein sequence: CATSRAGSGSPNEQFF.

The rearrangement joins TRBV5-1 to TRBJ2-7; 13 nucleotides agree with TRBD2. The CDR3 spans 15 residues. Germline CDR1 SGHRS, CDR2 YFSETQ. Losses at the gene ends were 4 bases for V and 5 bases for J; bases not matched to a gene: 6. The CDR3 region is CASSRGLAGEDEQYF. In DNA form, the CDR3 reads TGCGCCAGCAGCAGAGGACTAGCGGGAGAAGACGAGCAGTACTTC.

The rearrangement uses TRBV5-1 and TRBJ2-3; 8 bases are a match to TRBD2. The CDR3 runs to 15 residues. Per germline, CDR1 SGHRS and CDR2 YFSETQ. Losses at the gene ends were 2 bases for V and 3 bases for J; bases not matched to a gene: 5. CDR3 sequence reads: CASSFSSGKTDTQYF. For the CDR3, the DNA is TGCGCCAGCAGCTTTAGTAGCGGGAAAACAGATACGCAGTATTTT.

The chain uses TRBV18 and TRBJ1-4, with a tentative D call TRBD1 (6 bases). This CDR3 region has 15 residues. V shed 2 bases and J shed 14 bases, with 21 bases lying between them. Germline V gives CDR1 KGHSH, CDR2 LQKENI. The CDR3 here is CASSPAGGDVRGLFF. In DNA, the CDR3 is TGTGCCAGCTCACCAGCGGGGGGCGATGTACGTGGCCTGTTTTTT.